A single sample gave rise to the 8 T cell receptor beta chains below, sequenced in a study of cytomegalovirus exposure and HLA in healthy donors. PCR was performed using 60 Vbeta and 13 Jbeta primers. Sequencing used immunoSEQ multiplex PCR; TCRdb keeps in-frame clones, though not all of them. The sample contains under 200,000 clones, around 62% of which appear only once. Sequenced: PBMCs. All receptors come from a man aged 35-49 years in good health and CMV-seronegative.

The genes are TRBV19 and TRBJ1-6; no clear D. The germline V and J ends were trimmed by 1 base and 6 bases, with 10 bases remaining between them. Germline loops: CDR1 LNHDA, CDR2 SQIVND (reference sequence). The CDR3 runs 15 residues. In DNA form, the CDR3 reads TGTGCCAGTAGTATAGGCGGCAGCTCTAATTCACCCCTCCACTTT. Translated: CASSIGGSSNSPLHF. Full variable domain (outside the CDR3, taken from reference TRBV19 and TRBJ1-6): DGGITQSPKYLFRKEGQNVTLSCEQNLNHDAMYWYRQDPGQGLRLIYYSQIVNDFQKGDIAEGYSVSREKKESFPLTVTSAQKNPTAFYLCASSIGGSSNSPLHFGNGTRLTVT.

This clone was detected a few times. This sequence joins TRBV2 and TRBJ2-2, with 9 bases lining up with TRBD2. CDR1 is SNHLY and CDR2 is FYNNEI in the germline V gene. The CDR3 runs 17 residues. Trimming cost V 3 bases and J 0 bases; bases outside gene matches: 5. The CDR3 sequence is CASSDHAGGTNTGELFF. Written as DNA, the CDR3 is TGTGCCAGCAGTGACCACGCGGGGGGGACGAACACCGGGGAGCTGTTTTTT.

J is TRBJ2-4 and V is TRBV2, with a tentative D call TRBD1 (5 bases). V was pared by 3 bases and J by 7 bases, with 13 bases between. The CDR3 is 14 amino acids. Germline loops: CDR1 SNHLY, CDR2 FYNNEI. The chain's CDR3 is CASSDGRTPNIQYF. The CDR3 DNA follows: TGTGCCAGCAGTGACGGGCGGACACCCAACATTCAGTACTTC.

Written as DNA, the CDR3 is TGTGCCAGTAGCCCGACTAGCGGGACGAACACCGGGGAGCTGTTTTTT. As protein: CASSPTSGTNTGELFF. The chain combines TRBV19 with TRBJ2-2, with 11 positions matching TRBD2. CDR3 length equals 16 residues. Germline V CDR1 and CDR2: LNHDA, SQIVND (reference sequence). With V trimmed by 6 bases and J by 0 bases, 3 bases remained unmatched.

This clone was seen more than once but under ten times. The chain joins TRBV5-1 to TRBJ2-7, with 9 nucleotides matching TRBD2. Trimming at V came to 3 bases and at J to 6 bases, leaving 7 bases not matched to a gene. The CDR3 covers 14 residues. Germline lookup yields CDR1 SGHRS and CDR2 YFSETQ. CDR3 nucleotides: TGCGCCAGCAGCTCCCTCGGTAGCGGGGGCGAGCAGTACTTC. As protein: CASSSLGSGGEQYF.

Here the CDR3 DNA reads TGTGCCAGCTCACCAGAGGTGATCACAGATACGCAGTATTTT. Protein product: CASSPEVITDTQYF. This chain links TRBV18 with TRBJ2-3; D is unresolved. The CDR3 contains 14 residues. V was cut by 2 bases and J by 2 bases, with 8 bases left in between. Germline V gene data show CDR1 as KGHSH and CDR2 as LQKENI. Drawing the rest from reference TRBV18 and TRBJ2-3, the complete variable domain is NAGVMQNPRHLVRRRGQEARLRCSPMKGHSHVYWYRQLPEEGLKFMVYLQKENIIDESGMPKERFSAEFPKEGPSILRIQQVVRGDSAAYFCASSPEVITDTQYFGPGTRLTVL.

The gene calls are TRBV7-2 and TRBJ2-3, with TRBD2 matching 7 bases. With V trimmed by 1 base and J by 1 base, 8 bases remained unmatched. The germline CDR1 and CDR2 sequences are SGHTA and FQGNSA. This CDR3 spans 17 amino acids. This CDR3 is CASSLVRGGRGTDTQYF. The CDR3 DNA is TGTGCCAGCAGCTTAGTACGTGGTGGGAGGGGCACAGATACGCAGTATTTT.

This clone was found a few times. The chain recombines TRBV19 with TRBJ1-5, with a possible D match to TRBD1 (5 bases). Germline loops: CDR1 LNHDA, CDR2 SQIVND (reference sequence). Deletions cut 6 bases from V and 2 bases from J, with 17 bases between. CDR3 length equals 16 residues. The CDR3 DNA follows: TGTGCCAGTAGCCAGGGTTGGCAGGGCGGCAATCAGCCCCAGCATTTT. This codes for CASSQGWQGGNQPQHF.